This T cell receptor (beta chain) was obtained from a study of shared clonotypes between healthy human individuals. Study-level information: The study used three CD4 naive, three CD4 memory, two CD8 naive and one CD8 memory plate per donor.

Repertoires were generated with immunoSEQ multiplex PCR, while TCRdb's copy carries only in-frame clones and drops some. The sample consists of around 2.1 million clones, 85% to 95% of them appearing once. The germline V gene encodes CDR1 SGHRS and CDR2 YFSETQ. V was clipped by 0 bases and J by 4 bases; unmatched bases: 7. The CDR3 sequence is 17 residues long. As defined, naive CD8 cells were CD45RO-negative and positively selected for CCR7, with terminally differentiated effector memory CD45RA+ cells excluded. Findings and limits, study-wide: Rarefaction demonstrated incomplete sorted-subset sequencing despite large depth.

In the case of this clone: Its matching antigen is unknown.

The sample taken for sequencing was naive CD8+ T cells from PBMCs. This sequence joins TRBV5-1 and TRBJ2-2; TRBD2 agrees at 9 bases. The receptor comes from a man aged 18 to 29 in good health. Some clones in this sample may be carry-over from other donors' samples. The chain's CDR3 is CASSLEGLAGPTGELFF. DNA for the CDR3: TGCGCCAGCAGCTTGGAAGGTCTAGCGGGGCCCACCGGGGAGCTGTTTTTT.